These 8 T cell receptor beta chains were all obtained from the same sample, sequenced in a study of shared clonotypes between healthy human individuals (dated by TCRdb to 2020 to 2021). The library was produced with the immunoSEQ multiplex PCR assay. The clones in this table, taken by TCRdb from immuneACCESS, are in-frame only. Not every clone is retained; where verified, under half of the shortfall comes from an unresolved V gene, and the cause of the rest is unknown. The sample table shows 2 million to 2.5 million clones, and around 90% are seen once. 0.37% of the sample goes to the ten largest clones. Sequenced input: naive CD4+ T cells from PBMCs. In the paper's terms, the cell subset or site label means: CD45RA+ positively selected. Receptor source: a man in his late teens or twenties in good health. Some clones in this sample may be carry-over from other donors' samples.

V and J are TRBV30 and TRBJ1-1, with D unclear. V was shortened by 5 bases and J by 4 bases, with 14 bases between the two germline ends. This CDR3 has 13 residues. The germline V gene encodes CDR1 GTSNPN and CDR2 SVGIG (reference sequence). The CDR3 reads CAWVRAAGTEAFF. The CDR3 coding sequence is TGTGCCTGGGTCCGTGCCGCGGGCACTGAAGCTTTCTTT.

The genes are TRBV19 and TRBJ1-2; 7 nucleotides align to TRBD1. The V gene end was trimmed by 3 bases and the J gene end by 5 bases; junction bases not matched to a gene: 12. CDR1 is LNHDA, CDR2 SQIVND, per germline (reference sequence). The CDR3 extends over 16 amino acids. This CDR3 reads CASSIGSTGRLYGYTF. The DNA of the CDR3 is TGTGCCAGTAGTATCGGATCGACAGGGAGGTTGTATGGCTACACCTTC.

The chain carries TRBV11-2 and TRBJ1-1; the match to TRBD1 covers 7 bases. The CDR3 has 15 residues. CDR1 and CDR2 (germline): SGHAT, FQNNGV. V was pared by 0 bases and J by 5 bases, with 6 bases of the junction left unmatched. Here the CDR3 DNA reads TGTGCCAGCAGCTTAGATAGGACAGGATTAACTGAAGCTTTCTTT. This gives the protein CASSLDRTGLTEAFF.

The chain links TRBV2 to TRBJ1-2; 12 bases match TRBD1. The CDR3 has 13 amino acids. Looked up from germline, CDR1 is SNHLY and CDR2 is FYNNEI. V was pared by 7 bases and J by 8 bases, with 5 bases of the junction left unmatched. This CDR3 is CASTGTGGNGYTF. The CDR3 DNA reads TGTGCCAGCACCGGGACAGGGGGCAACGGCTACACCTTC.

The chain links TRBV9 to TRBJ1-1, with D unresolved. From germline, CDR1 is SGDLS and CDR2 YYNGEE. Trimming cost V 3 bases and J 6 bases, with 18 bases left between them. The CDR3 extends over 15 amino acids. The CDR3 reads CASSGTRGPSSEAFF. The CDR3 bases are TGTGCCAGCAGCGGGACCCGCGGGCCCTCCTCTGAAGCTTTCTTT.

The chain combines TRBV5-1 with TRBJ2-3; 14 nucleotides match TRBD2. V dropped 0 bases and J dropped 8; count of bases not matched to a gene: 8. Germline V lookup: CDR1 SGHRS, CDR2 YFSETQ. The CDR3 has 17 residues. The CDR3 sequence is CASSLETSGRGWGTQYF. DNA for the CDR3: TGCGCCAGCAGCTTGGAGACTAGCGGGAGGGGCTGGGGTACGCAGTATTTT.

The chain's CDR3 is CASSARVMSTEAFF. The CDR3 DNA follows: TGTGCCAGCAGCGCACGGGTGATGTCCACTGAAGCTTTCTTT. The chain combines TRBV4-2 with TRBJ1-1, with unresolved D. The CDR3 is 14 amino acids. The V end was cut by 5 bases, the J end by 4 bases, with 14 bases between. Germline values: CDR1 LGHNA, CDR2 YNFKEQ.

The chain employs TRBV5-6 and TRBJ1-1; D is ambiguous. The V gene lost 6 bases and the J gene lost 0 bases, with 15 bases spanning the gap. The CDR3 has 15 residues. Germline V CDR1 and CDR2: SGHDT, YYEEEE. CDR3 coding DNA: TGTGCCAGCACCCCCCGTTGGGCGATGAACACTGAAGCTTTCTTT. Encoded protein: CASTPRWAMNTEAFF. Full variable domain (missing parts from reference TRBV5-6 and TRBJ1-1): DAGVTQSPTHLIKTRGQQVTLRCSPKSGHDTVSWYQQALGQGPQFIFQYYEEEERQRGNFPDRFSGHQFPNYSSELNVNALLLGDSALYLCASTPRWAMNTEAFFGQGTRLTVV.